These 13 T cell receptor beta chains were sequenced from one sample in a study of T cells in Graves' hyperthyroidism and ophthalmopathy. TCR beta CDR3 sequences were amplified from RNA transcripts. The study used the HTBI primer set for a first-round RT-PCR of the TCR CDR3. Using its own MiXCR run on the multiplex PCR reads, TCRdb lists one record per CDR3 protein. The table includes approximately 530,000 distinct CDR3 sequences, around 15% detected once. Sequences were obtained from blood. The receptors derive from a woman under 30 with Graves' hyperthyroidism.

This clonotype showed up many times. The rearrangement links TRBV7-9 to TRBJ1-2, with D unresolved. CDR3 size: 13 residues. Germline V CDR1 and CDR2: SEHNR, FQNEAQ (reference sequence). Trimming shortened V by 1 base and J by 6 bases, and 9 bases separated the two germline ends. CDR3 DNA: TGTGCCAGCAGCTTAGGCGAGCCTCATGGCTACACCTTC. This sequence encodes CASSLGEPHGYTF.

This clonotype was seen ten or more times. The genes are TRBV2 and TRBJ2-3; the D gene is possibly TRBD2 (5 bases). The CDR3 runs 15 residues. In germline, CDR1 is SNHLY, CDR2 FYNNEI. With 5 bases removed from V and 2 bases from J, the gap between germline ends came to 14 bases. The chain's CDR3 is CASSPAGLSTDTQYF. The CDR3 nucleotides read TGTGCCAGCAGTCCCGCGGGTCTCTCCACAGATACGCAGTATTTT.

This sequence joins TRBV24-1 and TRBJ1-5; the match to TRBD1 covers 8 bases. The CDR3 contains 16 residues. The V gene end was trimmed by 4 bases and the J gene end by 7 bases; junction bases not matched to a gene: 11. Per germline, CDR1 KGHDR and CDR2 SFDVKD. The CDR3 loop is CATSDSATGEVQPQHF. The DNA of the CDR3 is TGTGCCACCAGTGACTCCGCGACAGGGGAAGTCCAGCCCCAGCATTTT.

The table lists this clonotype with a few counts. This rearrangement joins TRBV5-1 to TRBJ1-4, with D unclear. The CDR3 extends over 14 amino acids. Germline V lookup: CDR1 SGHRS, CDR2 YFSETQ. Trimming took off 4 bases at V and 5 bases at J, with 12 bases between the two ends. CDR3 protein: CASSDVGPNEKLFF. The DNA of the CDR3 is TGCGCCAGCAGCGACGTGGGTCCCAATGAAAAACTGTTTTTT.

Concerning this clonotype: A clone one base away is much larger, so this may be a read error. The gene calls are TRBV25-1 and TRBJ2-7; no firm D call. Germline loops: CDR1 MGHDK, CDR2 SYGVNS. CDR3 length: 11 amino acids. V was clipped by 1 base and J by 5 bases, with 3 bases between them. The CDR3 is CASSESHEQYF. The CDR3 DNA is TGTGCCAGCAGTGAATCCCACGAGCAGTACTTC.

In this sample, this clonotype turned up many times. J is TRBJ2-7 and V is TRBV28; D possibly uses TRBD1 or TRBD2 (7 bases each). The CDR3 length is 16 residues. In germline, CDR1 is MDHEN, CDR2 SYDVKM. Trimming shortened V by 7 bases and J by 0 bases, and 19 bases separated the two germline ends. CDR3 loop: CASTTTGRGTSYEQYF. CDR3 coding DNA: TGTGCCAGCACCACGACAGGGAGGGGAACCTCCTACGAGCAGTACTTC.

V usage is TRBV7-9 and J usage is TRBJ2-7; 8 bases are a match to TRBD1. CDR1 and CDR2 (germline): SEHNR, FQNEAQ (reference sequence). V lost 4 bases, J lost 6 bases, and 11 bases stayed unmatched. This CDR3 has 15 amino acids. The CDR3 region has the DNA TGTGCCAGCAGCTCCGGGGTGGACAGGGCTCTCGAGCAGTACTTC. It codes for CASSSGVDRALEQYF.

V gene TRBV28 combines with J gene TRBJ1-2; D possibly corresponds to TRBD1 (6 bases). This CDR3 has 13 amino acids. The germline V gene has CDR1 MDHEN and CDR2 SYDVKM. The V end lost 6 bases, the J end lost 4 bases, and 12 bases lay between the germline ends. The CDR3 sequence: CASRPQGSYGYTF. The DNA of the CDR3 is TGTGCCAGCAGGCCGCAGGGGTCCTATGGCTACACCTTC.

A few counts support this clonotype. This chain's CDR3 is CASRPDRGRTDTQYF. The CDR3 DNA sequence: TGTGCCAGCAGGCCAGACAGGGGGCGAACAGATACGCAGTATTTT. The rearrangement uses TRBV7-2 and TRBJ2-3, with TRBD1 matching over 10 bases. With 6 bases clipped from V and 3 bases from J, the junction kept 6 bases outside the gene matches. Looked up from germline, CDR1 is SGHTA and CDR2 is FQGNSA. The length of the CDR3 is 15 residues.

This clonotype came up a few times. The chain employs TRBV11-2 and TRBJ2-6; D ambiguous. Per the germline V gene, CDR1 is SGHAT and CDR2 is FQNNGV. The length of the CDR3 is 18 residues. V lost 2 bases to trimming and J lost 2 bases, with 16 bases between them. The CDR3 nucleotides read TGTGCCAGCAGCTTAATACCGGATGGGTTTACTGGGGCCAACGTCCTGACTTTC. Amino acid sequence: CASSLIPDGFTGANVLTF.

The J gene is TRBJ2-7, the V gene TRBV20-1; 13 bases line up with TRBD2. CDR1 is DFQATT and CDR2 is SNEGSKA in the germline V gene (reference sequence). V shed 1 base, J shed 5 bases, and the junction held 5 bases outside the gene matches. The CDR3 has 15 residues. The CDR3 loop is CSARGTSGSVDEQYF. CDR3 in DNA: TGCAGTGCTAGAGGGACTAGCGGGAGTGTCGACGAGCAGTACTTC.

This clonotype was counted only a few times. The V and J genes are TRBV3-1 and TRBJ2-2; 9 bases are a match to TRBD2. From germline, CDR1 is LGHDT and CDR2 YNNKEL (reference sequence). With 4 bases clipped from V and 6 bases from J, the junction kept 15 bases outside the gene matches. The CDR3 is 18 residues long. For the CDR3, the DNA is TGTGCCAGCAGCCTTCCAATTAGCGGGAGTCGTTTTTCCGGGGAGCTGTTTTTT. It codes for CASSLPISGSRFSGELFF.

This clonotype was seen at least ten times. The chain combines TRBV5-1 with TRBJ2-7; 8 nucleotides line up with TRBD2. Germline CDR1 reads SGHRS; CDR2 reads YFSETQ. This CDR3 has 15 residues. Trimming took 4 bases from V and 3 from J; bases not matched to a gene: 9. The CDR3 region is CASSVTGTRGYEQYF. The CDR3 region has the DNA TGCGCCAGCAGCGTGACCGGGACTAGGGGCTACGAGCAGTACTTC.